The clone carrying this T cell receptor beta chain showed up just a few times. Its antigen is not identified. The sample is drawn from a study of T-cell memory formation after mild COVID-19. In the study overall: Most TCR clusters belonged to a single donor. Regarding the study as a whole: Pre-infection memory showed some responding clones, and this suggested that cross-reactive memory joined.

Germline values: CDR1 MNHEY, CDR2 SVGEGT. This CDR3 comprises 16 residues. The V end was cut by 0 bases, the J end by 1 base, with 9 bases between. TCRdb processed the 5' RACE reads anew with MiXCR; each CDR3 protein has one entry. The repertoire holds a few hundred thousand distinct CDR3 sequences, with about 10% as singletons. This chain uses TRBV6-2 or TRBV6-3 with TRBJ2-2, with D possibly matching TRBD2 (6 bases). This TCR derives from a man in his late teens or twenties who had mild COVID-19 (a few samples of this study predate the infection). Cell type and time point are not known. The sample comprised PBMCs or a T cell subset sorted from them (not recorded which). DNA for the CDR3: TGTGCCAGCAGTTACTCCGGGACTCTGAACACCGGGGAGCTGTTTTTT. Its translation is CASSYSGTLNTGELFF.